This T cell receptor (beta chain) is from a study of glioma-infiltrating T cells. Study-wide results and caveats: CDR3 overlap between tissue and blood was very small. Non-neoplastic patients had below-expected tissue-blood divergence, while all gliomas exceeded expectation.

A note on this clonotype: Its antigen is currently unknown.

TCR alpha and beta CDR3 regions were amplified from RNA using iRepertoire nested multiplex PCR. One-step reverse transcription and amplification started from around 100-400 ng of tissue mRNA or PBMC total RNA. Each CDR3 protein is one row after TCRdb ran MiXCR on the multiplex PCR reads. The table shows 100,000 to 150,000 distinct CDR3 sequences, with more than 20% occurring only once. The CDR3 runs to 15 residues. With 0 bases removed from V and 1 base from J, the gap between germline ends came to 10 bases. In germline, CDR1 is DFQATT, CDR2 SNEGSKA (reference sequence). This sequence was found in a human donor with low-grade glioma or glioblastoma, undergoing nonglioma brain surgery, or in good health (not recorded which). Sequencing was carried out using glioma tissue, nonneoplastic brain tissue, or PBMCs (not recorded which). The chain combines TRBV20-1 with TRBJ1-5; D may be TRBD1 (6 bases). CDR3 amino acids: CSARENRVSNQPQHF. The CDR3 bases are TGCAGTGCTAGAGAGAACAGGGTAAGCAATCAGCCCCAGCATTTT.